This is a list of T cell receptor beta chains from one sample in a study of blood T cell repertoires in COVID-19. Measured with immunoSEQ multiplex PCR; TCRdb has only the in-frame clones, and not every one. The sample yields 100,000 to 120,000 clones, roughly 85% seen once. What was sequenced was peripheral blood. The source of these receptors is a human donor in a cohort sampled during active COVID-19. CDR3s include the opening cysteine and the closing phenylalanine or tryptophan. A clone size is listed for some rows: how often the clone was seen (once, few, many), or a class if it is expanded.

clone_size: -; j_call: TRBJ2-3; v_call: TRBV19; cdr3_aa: CASSTTGGADTQYF
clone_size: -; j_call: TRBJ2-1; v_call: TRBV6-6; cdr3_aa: CASRPSGDYNEQFF
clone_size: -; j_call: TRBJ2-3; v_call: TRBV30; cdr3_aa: CAWTSGGASDTQYF
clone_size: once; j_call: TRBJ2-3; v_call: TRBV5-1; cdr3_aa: CASSSQDTQYF
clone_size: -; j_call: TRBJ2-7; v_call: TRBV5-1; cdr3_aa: CASSLAFGTVNEQYF
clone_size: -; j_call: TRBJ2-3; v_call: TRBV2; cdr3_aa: CASRSTSGASTDTQYF
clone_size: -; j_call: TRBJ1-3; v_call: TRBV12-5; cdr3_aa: CASGTTSSGNTIYF
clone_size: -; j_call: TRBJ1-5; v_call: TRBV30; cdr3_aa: CAWSLGAGGQPQHF
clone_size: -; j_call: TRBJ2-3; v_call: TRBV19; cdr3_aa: CASRQTGLTTDTQYF
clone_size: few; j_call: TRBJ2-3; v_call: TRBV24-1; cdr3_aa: CATSDPRGASGDLKTQYF
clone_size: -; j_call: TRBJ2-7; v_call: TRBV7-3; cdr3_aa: CASSLTGGTGAYEQYF
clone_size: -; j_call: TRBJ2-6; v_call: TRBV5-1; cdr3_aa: CASSRGVSGANVLTF
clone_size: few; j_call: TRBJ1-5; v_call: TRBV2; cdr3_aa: CASNRDSNQPQHF
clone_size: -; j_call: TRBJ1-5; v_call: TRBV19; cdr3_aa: CASSARGLNQPQHF
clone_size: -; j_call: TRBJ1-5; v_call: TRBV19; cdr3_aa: CASSKGQGQPQHF
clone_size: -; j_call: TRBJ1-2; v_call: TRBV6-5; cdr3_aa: CASNGQGANYGYTF
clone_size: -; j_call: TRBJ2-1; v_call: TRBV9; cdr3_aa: CASSPTRGVGNEQFF